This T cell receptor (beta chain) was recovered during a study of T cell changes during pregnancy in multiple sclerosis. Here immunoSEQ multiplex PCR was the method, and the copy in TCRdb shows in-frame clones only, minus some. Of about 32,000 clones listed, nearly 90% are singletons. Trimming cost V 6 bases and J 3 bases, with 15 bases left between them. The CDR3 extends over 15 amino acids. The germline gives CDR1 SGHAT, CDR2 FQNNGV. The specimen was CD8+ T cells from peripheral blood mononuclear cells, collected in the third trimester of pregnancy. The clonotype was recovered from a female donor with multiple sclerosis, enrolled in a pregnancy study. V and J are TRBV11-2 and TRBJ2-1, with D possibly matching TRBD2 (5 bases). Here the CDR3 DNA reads TGTGCCAGCAGTTTCCTCGCGGGCCTCTACAATGAGCAGTTCTTC. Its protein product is CASSFLAGLYNEQFF.